This T cell receptor (beta chain) was identified in a study of blood T cell repertoires in COVID-19. Across the whole study: The study drew acute and convalescent COVID-19 samples from the United States, Italy and Spain. PBMCs, B-cell-depleted T cells, or T cells provided the cDNA or gDNA that made up the material.

CDR3 length: 14 amino acids. Germline CDR1 is MNHEY and CDR2 is SMNVEV (reference sequence). The V and J ends lost 2 bases and 5 bases respectively, with 9 bases between them. Per the authors' pipeline: Estimation of nucleated cell counts relied on the amplification of reference gene primers. The data were produced by immunoSEQ multiplex PCR, yet TCRdb's version contains in-frame clones alone and is incomplete. D and trimming come from the DNA, and the V and J calls and clone size come from that table. The table lists over 140,000 clones, 84% of them singletons. The chain links TRBV27 to TRBJ2-2; D is ambiguous. The sequence derives from a woman aged 55-69 years with acute or convalescent COVID-19. The sequencing input was peripheral blood. Here the CDR3 reads CASSLLDSTGELFF. The CDR3, as DNA: TGTGCCAGCAGTTTACTTGACTCGACCGGGGAGCTGTTTTTT.